The 25 T cell receptor beta chains in this list originate from one sample, sequenced in a study of blood T cell repertoires in COVID-19. The table came from immunoSEQ multiplex PCR; TCRdb's copy has only in-frame clones and leaves some out. Of more than 200,000 clones listed, 86% were seen once; the top ten hold 2.2%. The sequencing input was peripheral blood. The receptor set was obtained from a woman aged 50 to 65 with acute or convalescent COVID-19.

The count of this clone is one. The V gene is TRBV6-5, the J gene TRBJ2-3; D gene ambiguous. The germline V gene encodes CDR1 MNHEY and CDR2 SVGAGI. Trimming took 2 bases from V and 0 from J, leaving 9 bases between them. The CDR3 loop spans 15 amino acids. CDR3 sequence (DNA): TGTGCCAGCAGTTACGGAGAGACTAGCACAGATACGCAGTATTTT. Translation gives CASSYGETSTDTQYF.

This clone appeared once. CDR3 residues: CASSLPTSGTQYF. CDR3 in DNA: TGTGCCAGCAGCCTCCCGACTAGCGGAACCCAGTACTTC. This chain links TRBV3-1 (or the pseudogene TRBV3-2) with TRBJ2-5, with 9 bases that match TRBD2. The CDR3 extends over 13 amino acids. Trimming cost V 4 bases and J 8 bases; bases outside gene matches: 5. CDR1 is LGHDT and CDR2 is YNNKEL in the germline V gene (reference sequence).

This chain connects TRBV11-3 to TRBJ2-3; no reliable D call. V dropped 3 bases and J dropped 5 bases, with 9 bases sitting between them. CDR3 length: 13 amino acids. The germline V gene has CDR1 SGHNT and CDR2 YENEEA. CDR3 sequence: CASSFLIRDTQYF. The DNA for the CDR3 is TGTGCCAGCAGCTTCCTTATTAGAGATACGCAGTATTTT.

The chain uses TRBV12-5 and TRBJ1-2, with D possibly TRBD1 on 5 matching bases. The V end lost 1 base, the J end lost 5 bases, and 11 bases lay between the germline ends. Germline V gene data show CDR1 as LGHNT and CDR2 as FRNRAP. The CDR3 loop spans 14 amino acids. Here the CDR3 reads CASGLDLRQYGYTF. The CDR3 DNA follows: TGTGCTAGTGGTTTGGACCTCAGACAGTATGGCTACACCTTC. Together with reference TRBV12-5 and TRBJ1-2, the CDR3 gives the full variable domain: DARVTQTPRHKVTEMGQEVTMRCQPILGHNTVFWYRQTMMQGLELLAYFRNRAPLDDSGMPKDRFSAEMPDATLATLKIQPSEPRDSAVYFCASGLDLRQYGYTFGSGTRLTVV.

This clone was picked up one time. The junction differs from germline at one of its ends, possibly a read error. The J gene is TRBJ1-2, the V gene TRBV7-2, with 8 bases identical to TRBD1. Looked up from germline, CDR1 is SGHTA and CDR2 is FQGNSA. This CDR3 has 12 amino acids. The CDR3, as DNA: TGTGCCAGCAGCTTAGCGAGGGACAGGCCGAACTTC. This translates into CASSLARDRPNF.

The chain couples TRBV5-4 to TRBJ2-5; TRBD1 is a possible D gene (6 bases). This CDR3 region has 15 residues. Germline V CDR1 and CDR2: SGHNT, YYREEE (reference sequence). Trimming stripped 4 bases from V and 2 bases from J, with 15 bases between. As DNA, the CDR3 is TGTGCCAGCAGCACCCAGGGGCTGGGGCAAGAGACCCAGTACTTC. Its protein product is CASSTQGLGQETQYF.

The gene calls are TRBV5-4 and TRBJ1-1, with 7 nucleotides matching TRBD1. Unmatched junction bases numbered 10, after V lost 4 bases and J lost 7 bases. The CDR3 runs to 14 residues. From germline, CDR1 is SGHNT and CDR2 YYREEE (reference sequence). For the CDR3, the DNA is TGTGCCAGCAGCGCGGGACAGCCCAACGTTGAAGCTTTCTTT. It is translated as CASSAGQPNVEAFF.

This chain joins TRBV10-1 and TRBJ1-5; D is possibly TRBD1 (5 bases). V was trimmed by 2 bases and J by 2 bases, leaving 13 bases between them. The CDR3 is made up of 16 amino acids. In germline, CDR1 is WNHNN, CDR2 SYGVQD (reference sequence). CDR3 in DNA: TGCGCCAGCAGTGAGAGCAGCAGACAGCGCAATCAGCCCCAGCATTTT. Encoded protein: CASSESSRQRNQPQHF.

This chain links TRBV24-1 with TRBJ1-2; D not certain. The CDR3 contains 13 residues. The V and J ends lost 4 bases and 7 bases respectively, with 12 bases between them. CDR1 and CDR2 from the germline V gene are KGHDR and SFDVKD. DNA of the CDR3: TGTGCCACCAGTGACCGGACTGTCGTTGGCTACACCTTC. This sequence encodes CATSDRTVVGYTF.

V is TRBV5-1 and J is TRBJ1-6; 8 bases agree with TRBD1. Germline-derived CDR1 and CDR2 are SGHRS and YFSETQ. The CDR3 covers 14 residues. J was trimmed by 9 bases and V by 4 bases; bases with no gene match: 6. In DNA form, the CDR3 reads TGCGCCAGCAGCCCGGGACAGGAGGTTTCACCCCTCCACTTT. This sequence encodes CASSPGQEVSPLHF.

This clone was picked up one time. The chain joins TRBV2 to TRBJ1-3; unclear D gene. Germline V gives CDR1 SNHLY, CDR2 FYNNEI. Deletions cut 5 bases from V and 4 bases from J, with 9 bases between. CDR3 length equals 13 residues. This CDR3 reads CASSRPRGNTIYF. For the CDR3, the DNA is TGTGCCAGCAGTCGGCCCAGGGGAAACACCATATATTTT. Combining the CDR3 with reference TRBV2 and TRBJ1-3 gives the whole variable domain EPEVTQTPSHQVTQMGQEVILRCVPISNHLYFYWYRQILGQKVEFLVSFYNNEISEKSEIFDDQFSVERPDGSNFTLKIRSTKLEDSAMYFCASSRPRGNTIYFGEGSWLTVV.

The chain recombines TRBV4-2 with TRBJ2-3; D gene unclear. The CDR3 length is 13 residues. The V gene lost 0 bases and the J gene lost 4 bases, with 5 bases spanning the gap. Germline V gene lookup returns CDR1 LGHNA and CDR2 YNFKEQ. The CDR3, as DNA: TGTGCCAGCAGCCAAGAAACGGCAGATACGCAGTATTTT. Its translation is CASSQETADTQYF.

V and J are TRBV10-3 and TRBJ1-5, with TRBD1 matching over 8 bases. CDR1 and CDR2 (germline): ENHRY, SYGVKD. The CDR3 has 17 amino acids. J was trimmed by 1 base and V by 3 bases; bases with no gene match: 8. As DNA, the CDR3 is TGTGCCATCAGTGATCCCGGACAGGGTATAAGCAATCAGCCCCAGCATTTT. Translation gives CAISDPGQGISNQPQHF.

The rearrangement uses TRBV10-2 and TRBJ2-3; 7 positions match TRBD1. Germline-derived CDR1 and CDR2 are WSHSY and SAAADI. V trimming: 6 bases; J trimming: 5 bases; junction bases outside the gene matches: 11. CDR3 length: 15 residues. The DNA of the CDR3 is TGCGCCAGCAGGACCACAGGGGCCGCCGGAGATACGCAGTATTTT. Amino acid sequence: CASRTTGAAGDTQYF.

This sequence joins TRBV30 and TRBJ2-4; the D gene is possibly TRBD1 (6 bases). The germline V and J ends were trimmed by 2 bases and 0 bases, with 14 bases remaining between them. This CDR3 has 16 residues. Germline CDR1 is GTSNPN and CDR2 is SVGIG (reference sequence). The CDR3 protein is CAWSHRATLAKNIQYF. Written as DNA, the CDR3 is TGTGCCTGGAGTCACAGGGCGACTCTAGCCAAAAACATTCAGTACTTC.

The V call is TRBV18, the J call TRBJ1-4; D is possibly TRBD1 (5 bases). This CDR3 region has 14 residues. Germline-derived CDR1 and CDR2 are KGHSH and LQKENI. Trimming left V 2 bases short and J 7 bases short, with 11 bases between. In DNA, the CDR3 is TGTGCCAGCTCACCAAGGATGGGGGGTGAAAAACTGTTTTTT. It yields the protein CASSPRMGGEKLFF.

This chain connects TRBV15 to TRBJ2-7, with TRBD1 matching 9 bases. The CDR3 sequence is 13 residues long. V trimming: 5 bases; J trimming: 7 bases; junction bases outside the gene matches: 6. Germline V gives CDR1 LNHNV, CDR2 YYDKDF (reference sequence). The CDR3 region is CATSGGQGREQYF. CDR3 DNA: TGTGCCACCAGCGGAGGACAGGGGAGAGAGCAGTACTTC.

The J gene is TRBJ1-1, the V gene TRBV7-2; D perhaps matches TRBD1 (5 bases). From germline, CDR1 is SGHTA and CDR2 FQGNSA. The CDR3 is 14 amino acids. Trimming took off 3 bases at V and 3 bases at J, with 11 bases between the two ends. The CDR3 loop reads CASSFVTGDTEAFF. The DNA for the CDR3 is TGTGCCAGCAGCTTTGTAACAGGAGACACTGAAGCTTTCTTT.

The chain employs TRBV30 and TRBJ2-7; TRBD2 is a possible D gene (6 bases). CDR1 is GTSNPN, CDR2 SVGIG, per germline (reference sequence). CDR3 length equals 11 residues. The germline V and J ends were trimmed by 5 bases and 7 bases, with 12 bases remaining between them. The CDR3 DNA reads TGTGCCTGGTCGACCGCGGGGGAGCAGTACTTC. As protein: CAWSTAGEQYF.

This clone was seen only once. This rearrangement joins TRBV27 to TRBJ2-1; 14 nucleotides line up with TRBD2. Germline V CDR1 and CDR2: MNHEY, SMNVEV (reference sequence). V shed 3 bases, J shed 10 bases, and the junction held 11 bases outside the gene matches. The CDR3 totals 17 residues. The CDR3 loop reads CASSLGSGTSGSGEQFF. The CDR3 nucleotides read TGTGCCAGCAGTTTGGGCTCCGGGACTAGCGGGAGTGGGGAGCAGTTCTTC.

The rearrangement uses TRBV11-3 and TRBJ1-2; D is unresolved. This CDR3 comprises 11 residues. Germline V gives CDR1 SGHNT, CDR2 YENEEA. Trimming removed 8 bases from V and 6 bases from J, with 10 bases in between. The CDR3 sequence is CASGLKNGYTF. For the CDR3, the DNA is TGTGCCAGCGGACTCAAGAATGGCTACACCTTC. Together with reference TRBV11-3 and TRBJ1-2, the CDR3 gives the full variable domain: EAGVVQSPRYKIIEKKQPVAFWCNPISGHNTLYWYLQNLGQGPELLIRYENEEAVDDSQLPKDRFSAERLKGVDSTLKIQPAELGDSAVYLCASGLKNGYTFGSGTRLTVV.

This chain joins TRBV6-2 or TRBV6-3 and TRBJ1-1, with a weak D call TRBD1 (6 bases). V shed 2 bases and J shed 4 bases, with 11 bases lying between them. The germline CDR1 and CDR2 sequences are MNHEY and SVGEGT. The CDR3 has 14 residues. The CDR3 DNA sequence: TGTGCCAGCAGTTACCGGGGGGCCGGCACTGAAGCTTTCTTT. Translating it yields CASSYRGAGTEAFF.

V is TRBV27 and J is TRBJ2-1; D possibly corresponds to TRBD2 (7 bases). Germline V gives CDR1 MNHEY, CDR2 SMNVEV (reference sequence). There are 15 residues in the CDR3. V was pared by 7 bases and J by 4 bases, with 17 bases between. The CDR3 coding sequence is TGTGCCAGCACCCCCGAGGGGGAGGGGTACAATGAGCAGTTCTTC. Its protein product is CASTPEGEGYNEQFF.

V is TRBV11-2 and J is TRBJ2-7, with 7 positions matching TRBD1. The CDR3 covers 14 residues. Looked up from germline, CDR1 is SGHAT and CDR2 is FQNNGV. The junction had 5 bases not matched to a gene; V was cut back by 5 bases and J by 1 base. This CDR3 is CASSNPGQSYEQYF. The CDR3 DNA follows: TGTGCCAGCAGCAACCCGGGACAGTCCTACGAGCAGTACTTC.

The chain recombines TRBV7-2 with TRBJ2-1, with 9 nucleotides matching TRBD2. Trimming removed 1 base from V and 7 bases from J; junction bases left unmatched: 5. Germline V gives CDR1 SGHTA, CDR2 FQGNSA. CDR3 length: 15 residues. CDR3 coding DNA: TGTGCCAGCAGCTTAGTTGGTAGCGGGGGAAATGAGCAGTTCTTC. This encodes CASSLVGSGGNEQFF.